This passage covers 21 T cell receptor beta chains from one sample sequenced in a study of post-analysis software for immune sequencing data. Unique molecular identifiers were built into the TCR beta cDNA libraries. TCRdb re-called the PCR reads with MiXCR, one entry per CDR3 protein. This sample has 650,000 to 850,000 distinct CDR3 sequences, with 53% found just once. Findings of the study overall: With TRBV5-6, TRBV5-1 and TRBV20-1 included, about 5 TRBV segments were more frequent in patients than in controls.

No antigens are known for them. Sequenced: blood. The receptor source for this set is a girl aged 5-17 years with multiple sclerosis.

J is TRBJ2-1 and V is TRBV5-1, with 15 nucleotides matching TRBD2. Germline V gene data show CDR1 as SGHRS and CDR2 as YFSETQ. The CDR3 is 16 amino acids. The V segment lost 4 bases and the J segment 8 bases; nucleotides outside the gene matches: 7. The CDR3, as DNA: TGCGCCAGCAGCATAAGGACTAGCGGGAGGGGTGATGAGCAGTTCTTC. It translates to CASSIRTSGRGDEQFF.

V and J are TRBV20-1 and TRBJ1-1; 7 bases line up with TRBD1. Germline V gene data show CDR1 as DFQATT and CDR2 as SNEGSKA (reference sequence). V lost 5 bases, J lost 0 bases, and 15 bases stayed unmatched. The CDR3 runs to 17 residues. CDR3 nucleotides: TGCAGTGCTCCGAACACAGGGGCCGTTTGGGTGAACACTGAAGCTTTCTTT. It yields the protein CSAPNTGAVWVNTEAFF.

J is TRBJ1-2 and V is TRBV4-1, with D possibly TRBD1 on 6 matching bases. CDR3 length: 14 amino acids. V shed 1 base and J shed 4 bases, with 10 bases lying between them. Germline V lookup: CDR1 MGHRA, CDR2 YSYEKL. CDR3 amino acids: CASSQVTGTYGYTF. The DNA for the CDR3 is TGCGCCAGCAGCCAAGTTACAGGGACCTATGGCTACACCTTC.

CDR3 protein: CASSPRTGRNSYNEQFF. DNA of the CDR3: TGTGCCAGCAGCCCTCGGACAGGGAGAAACTCCTACAATGAGCAGTTCTTC. This sequence joins TRBV11-1 and TRBJ2-1; 8 bases agree with TRBD1. With V trimmed by 5 bases and J by 0 bases, 9 bases remained unmatched. This CDR3 is 17 amino acids long. In germline, CDR1 is SGHAT, CDR2 FQDESV (reference sequence). Looking up the rest from reference TRBV11-1 and TRBJ2-1 gives the full variable domain: EAEVAQSPRYKITEKSQAVAFWCDPISGHATLYWYRQILGQGPELLVQFQDESVVDDSQLPKDRFSAERLKGVDSTLKIQPAELGDSAMYLCASSPRTGRNSYNEQFFGPGTRLTVL.

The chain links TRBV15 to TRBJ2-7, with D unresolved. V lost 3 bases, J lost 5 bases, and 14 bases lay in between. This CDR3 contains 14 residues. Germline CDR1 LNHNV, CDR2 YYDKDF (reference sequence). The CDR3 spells CATSSTRQDDEQYF. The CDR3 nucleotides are TGTGCCACCAGCAGCACTCGCCAGGACGACGAGCAGTACTTC.

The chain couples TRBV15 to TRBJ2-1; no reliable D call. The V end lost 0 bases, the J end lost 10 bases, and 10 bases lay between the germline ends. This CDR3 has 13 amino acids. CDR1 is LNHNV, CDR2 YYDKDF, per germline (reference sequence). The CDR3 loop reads CATSRDLSEEQFF. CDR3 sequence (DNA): TGTGCCACCAGCAGAGATCTAAGTGAAGAGCAGTTCTTC.

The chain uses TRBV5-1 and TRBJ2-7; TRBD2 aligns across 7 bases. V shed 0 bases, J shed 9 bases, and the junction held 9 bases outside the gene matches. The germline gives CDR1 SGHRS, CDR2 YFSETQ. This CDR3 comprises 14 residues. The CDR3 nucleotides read TGCGCCAGCAGCTTGGAGCGGGACCGGGGTCGGCAGTACTTC. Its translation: CASSLERDRGRQYF.

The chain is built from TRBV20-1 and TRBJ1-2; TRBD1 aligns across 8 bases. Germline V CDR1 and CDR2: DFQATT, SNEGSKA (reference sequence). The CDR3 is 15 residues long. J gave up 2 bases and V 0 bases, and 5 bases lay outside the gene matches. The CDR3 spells CSARDPGTGNYGYTF. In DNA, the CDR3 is TGCAGTGCTAGAGATCCCGGGACAGGAAACTATGGCTACACCTTC.

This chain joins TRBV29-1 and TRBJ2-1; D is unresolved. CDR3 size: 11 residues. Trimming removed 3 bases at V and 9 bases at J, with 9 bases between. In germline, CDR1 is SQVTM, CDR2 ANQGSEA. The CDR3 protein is CSVDQCGEQFF. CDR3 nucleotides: TGCAGCGTTGACCAGTGTGGTGAGCAGTTCTTC.

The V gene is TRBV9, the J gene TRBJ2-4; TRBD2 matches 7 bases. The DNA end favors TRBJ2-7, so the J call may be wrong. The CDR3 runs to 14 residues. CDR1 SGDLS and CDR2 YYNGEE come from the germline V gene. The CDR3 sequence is CASSPEGRGYEQYF. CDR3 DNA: TGTGCCAGCAGCCCCGAGGGGAGGGGATACGAGCAGTACTTC.

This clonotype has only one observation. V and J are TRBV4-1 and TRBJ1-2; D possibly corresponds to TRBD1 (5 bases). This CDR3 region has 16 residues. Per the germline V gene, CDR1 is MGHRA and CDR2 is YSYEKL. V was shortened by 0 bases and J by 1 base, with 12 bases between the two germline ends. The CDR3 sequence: CASSQDLGALNYGYTF. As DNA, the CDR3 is TGCGCCAGCAGCCAAGATCTAGGGGCTCTTAACTATGGCTACACCTTC.

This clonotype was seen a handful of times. The CDR3 bases are TGCAGTGCTAGACTCCGGGGTACTTACGAGCAGTACTTC. Translation: CSARLRGTYEQYF. J is TRBJ2-5 and V is TRBV20-1; D is possibly TRBD2 (5 bases). Judging by the DNA end, TRBJ2-7 fits better; the J call may be wrong. In germline, CDR1 is DFQATT, CDR2 SNEGSKA (reference sequence). The CDR3 runs to 13 residues.

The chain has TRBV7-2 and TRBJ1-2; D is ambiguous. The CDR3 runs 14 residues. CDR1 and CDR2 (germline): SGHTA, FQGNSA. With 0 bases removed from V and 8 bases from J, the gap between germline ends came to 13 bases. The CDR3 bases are TGTGCCAGCAGCTTAGCTTTTTCCCCGGGGGGCTACACCTTC. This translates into CASSLAFSPGGYTF.

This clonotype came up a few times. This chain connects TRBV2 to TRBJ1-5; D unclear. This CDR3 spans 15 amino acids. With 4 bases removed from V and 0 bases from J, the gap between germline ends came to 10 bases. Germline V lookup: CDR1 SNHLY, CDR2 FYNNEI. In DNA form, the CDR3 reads TGTGCCAGCAGTGCTGGAGCAGCTAGCAATCAGCCCCAGCATTTT. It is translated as CASSAGAASNQPQHF.

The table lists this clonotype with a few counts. CDR3 DNA sequence: TGTGCCAGCAGCCCTCGAGGGGCAATGTGGCCTGGGGCCAACGTCCTGACTTTC. Residues: CASSPRGAMWPGANVLTF. The genes are TRBV5-5 and TRBJ2-6, with D possibly being TRBD1 or TRBD2 (5 bases each). Per the germline V gene, CDR1 is SGHKS and CDR2 is YYEKEE (reference sequence). Between the trimmed V and J ends, which lost 4 bases and 2 bases, there was a span of 19 bases. The CDR3 has 18 amino acids.

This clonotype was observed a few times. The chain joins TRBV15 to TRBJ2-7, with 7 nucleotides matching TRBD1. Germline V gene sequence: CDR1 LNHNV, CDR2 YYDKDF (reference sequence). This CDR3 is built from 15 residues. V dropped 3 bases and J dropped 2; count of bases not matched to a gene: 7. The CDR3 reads CATSSLWQGAYEQYF. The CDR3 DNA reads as TGTGCCACCAGCAGCTTATGGCAGGGGGCCTACGAGCAGTACTTC.

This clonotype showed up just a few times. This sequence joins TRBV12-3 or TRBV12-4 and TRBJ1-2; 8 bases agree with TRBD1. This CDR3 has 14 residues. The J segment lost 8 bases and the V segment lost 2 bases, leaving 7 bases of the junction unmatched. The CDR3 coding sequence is TGTGCCAGCAGTTTACAGACAGGGGAGTACGGCTACACCTTC. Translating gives CASSLQTGEYGYTF.

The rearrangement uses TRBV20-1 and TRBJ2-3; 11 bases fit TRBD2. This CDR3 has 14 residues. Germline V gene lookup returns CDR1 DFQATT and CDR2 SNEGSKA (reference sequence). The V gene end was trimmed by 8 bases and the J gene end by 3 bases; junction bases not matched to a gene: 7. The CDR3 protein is CSQGLAGGTDTQYF. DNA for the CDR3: TGCAGTCAGGGGCTAGCGGGAGGAACAGATACGCAGTATTTT.

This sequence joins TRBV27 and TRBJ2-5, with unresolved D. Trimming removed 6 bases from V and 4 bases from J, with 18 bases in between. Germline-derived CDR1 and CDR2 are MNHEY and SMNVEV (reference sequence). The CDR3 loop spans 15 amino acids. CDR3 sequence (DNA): TGTGCCAGCAGAGCCAACCATCCGGGCGGAGAGACCCAGTACTTC. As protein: CASRANHPGGETQYF.

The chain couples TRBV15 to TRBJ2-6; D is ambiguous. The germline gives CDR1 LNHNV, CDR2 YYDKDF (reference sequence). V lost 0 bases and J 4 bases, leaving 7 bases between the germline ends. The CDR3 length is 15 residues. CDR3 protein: CATSRDSTGANVLTF. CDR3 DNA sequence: TGTGCCACCAGCAGAGATTCTACCGGGGCCAACGTCCTGACTTTC.

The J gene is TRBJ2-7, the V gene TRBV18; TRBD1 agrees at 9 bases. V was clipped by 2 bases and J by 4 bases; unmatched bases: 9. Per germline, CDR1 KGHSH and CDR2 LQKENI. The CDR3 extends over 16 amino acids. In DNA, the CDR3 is TGTGCCAGCTCACCATTACCGGGACAGGGAGTATACGAGCAGTACTTC. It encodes CASSPLPGQGVYEQYF.